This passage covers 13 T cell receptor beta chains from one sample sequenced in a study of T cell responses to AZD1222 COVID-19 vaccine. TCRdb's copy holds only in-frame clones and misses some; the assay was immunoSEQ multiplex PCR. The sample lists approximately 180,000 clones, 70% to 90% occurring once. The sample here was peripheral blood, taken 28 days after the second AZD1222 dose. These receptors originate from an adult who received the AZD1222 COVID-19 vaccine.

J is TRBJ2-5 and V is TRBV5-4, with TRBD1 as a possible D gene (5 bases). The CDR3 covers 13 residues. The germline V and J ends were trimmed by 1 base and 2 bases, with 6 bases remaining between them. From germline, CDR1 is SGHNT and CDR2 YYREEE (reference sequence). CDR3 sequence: CASSLPGQETQYF. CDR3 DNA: TGTGCCAGCAGCTTGCCAGGGCAAGAGACCCAGTACTTC.

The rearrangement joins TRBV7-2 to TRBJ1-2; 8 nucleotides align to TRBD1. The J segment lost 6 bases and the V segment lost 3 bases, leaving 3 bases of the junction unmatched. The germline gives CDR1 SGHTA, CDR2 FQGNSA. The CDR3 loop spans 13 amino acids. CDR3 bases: TGTGCCAGCAGCTTTGGACAGGGAGATGGCTACACCTTC. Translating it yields CASSFGQGDGYTF.

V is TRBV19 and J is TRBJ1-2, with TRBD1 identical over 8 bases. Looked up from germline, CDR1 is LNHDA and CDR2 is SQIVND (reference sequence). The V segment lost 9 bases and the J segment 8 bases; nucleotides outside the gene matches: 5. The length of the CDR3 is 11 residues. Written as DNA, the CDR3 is TGTGCCAGGGACAGGGTGGAAGGCTACACCTTC. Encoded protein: CARDRVEGYTF.

The CDR3 DNA follows: TGTGCCAGCAGCTTAGGGCAGGGGGACCCCTACGAGCAGTACTTC. This codes for CASSLGQGDPYEQYF. The gene calls are TRBV7-9 and TRBJ2-7; 7 positions match TRBD1. Germline CDR1 SEHNR, CDR2 FQNEAQ (reference sequence). The V gene end was trimmed by 1 base and the J gene end by 2 bases; junction bases not matched to a gene: 5. This CDR3 is 15 amino acids long. Full variable domain (remainder filled in from reference TRBV7-9 and TRBJ2-7): DTGVSQNPRHKITKRGQNVTFRCDPISEHNRLYWYRQTLGQGPEFLTYFQNEAQLEKSRLLSDRFSAERPKGSFSTLEIQRTEQGDSAMYLCASSLGQGDPYEQYFGPGTRLTVT.

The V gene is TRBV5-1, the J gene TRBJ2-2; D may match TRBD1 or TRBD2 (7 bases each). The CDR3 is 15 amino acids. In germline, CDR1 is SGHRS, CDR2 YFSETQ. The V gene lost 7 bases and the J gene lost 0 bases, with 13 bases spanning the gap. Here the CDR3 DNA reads TGCGCCAGCTGGGAGGGGACAGCGAACACCGGGGAGCTGTTTTTT. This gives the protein CASWEGTANTGELFF.

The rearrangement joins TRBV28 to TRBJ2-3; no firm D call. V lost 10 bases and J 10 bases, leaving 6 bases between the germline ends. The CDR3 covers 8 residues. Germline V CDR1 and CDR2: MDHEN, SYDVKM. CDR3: CATGAQYF. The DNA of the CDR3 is TGTGCCACCGGCGCGCAGTATTTT.

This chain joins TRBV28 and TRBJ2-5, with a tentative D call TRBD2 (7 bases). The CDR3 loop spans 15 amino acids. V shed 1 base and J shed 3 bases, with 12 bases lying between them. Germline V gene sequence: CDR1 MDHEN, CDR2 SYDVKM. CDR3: CASSLSGAGEETQYF. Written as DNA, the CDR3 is TGTGCCAGCAGTTTATCAGGGGCGGGGGAAGAGACCCAGTACTTC.

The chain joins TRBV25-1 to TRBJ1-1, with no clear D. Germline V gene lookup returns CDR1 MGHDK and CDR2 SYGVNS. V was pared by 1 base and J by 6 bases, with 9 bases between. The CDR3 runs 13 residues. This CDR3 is CASSESPGSEAFF. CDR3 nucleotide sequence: TGTGCCAGCAGTGAATCCCCGGGATCTGAAGCTTTCTTT.

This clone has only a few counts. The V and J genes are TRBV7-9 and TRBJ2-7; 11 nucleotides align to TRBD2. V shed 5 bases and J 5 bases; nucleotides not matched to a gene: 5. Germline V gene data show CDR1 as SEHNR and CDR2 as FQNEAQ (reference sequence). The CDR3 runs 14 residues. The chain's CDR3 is CASSHSGRAHEQYF. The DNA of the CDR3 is TGTGCCAGCAGCCATAGCGGGAGGGCCCACGAGCAGTACTTC. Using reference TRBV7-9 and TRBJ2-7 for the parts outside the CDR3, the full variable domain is DTGVSQNPRHKITKRGQNVTFRCDPISEHNRLYWYRQTLGQGPEFLTYFQNEAQLEKSRLLSDRFSAERPKGSFSTLEIQRTEQGDSAMYLCASSHSGRAHEQYFGPGTRLTVT.

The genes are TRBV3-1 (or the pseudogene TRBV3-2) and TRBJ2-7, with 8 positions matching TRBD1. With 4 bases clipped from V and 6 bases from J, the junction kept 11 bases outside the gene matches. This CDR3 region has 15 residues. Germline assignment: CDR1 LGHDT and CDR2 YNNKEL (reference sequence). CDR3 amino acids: CASSLSGRGHFEQYF. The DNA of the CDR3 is TGTGCCAGCAGCCTCTCGGGCAGGGGGCATTTCGAGCAGTACTTC.

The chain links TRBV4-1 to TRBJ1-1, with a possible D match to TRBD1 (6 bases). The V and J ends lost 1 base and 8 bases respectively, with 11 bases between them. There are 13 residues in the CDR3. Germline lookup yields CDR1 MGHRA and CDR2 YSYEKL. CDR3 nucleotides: TGCGCCAGCAGCCAAGGGGTTGACAGGGAAGCTTTCTTT. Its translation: CASSQGVDREAFF.

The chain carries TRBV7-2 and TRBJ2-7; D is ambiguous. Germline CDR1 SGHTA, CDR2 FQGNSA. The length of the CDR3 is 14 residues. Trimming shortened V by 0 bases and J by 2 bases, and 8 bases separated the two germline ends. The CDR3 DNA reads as TGTGCCAGCAGCTTAGCACAGTCCCCCTACGAGCAGTACTTC. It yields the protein CASSLAQSPYEQYF.

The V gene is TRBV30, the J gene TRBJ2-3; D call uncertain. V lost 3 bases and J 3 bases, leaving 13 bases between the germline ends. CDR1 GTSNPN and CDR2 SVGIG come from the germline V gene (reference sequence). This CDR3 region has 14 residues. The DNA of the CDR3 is TGTGCCTGGAGCTACACTTCAGCAACAGATACGCAGTATTTT. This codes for CAWSYTSATDTQYF.